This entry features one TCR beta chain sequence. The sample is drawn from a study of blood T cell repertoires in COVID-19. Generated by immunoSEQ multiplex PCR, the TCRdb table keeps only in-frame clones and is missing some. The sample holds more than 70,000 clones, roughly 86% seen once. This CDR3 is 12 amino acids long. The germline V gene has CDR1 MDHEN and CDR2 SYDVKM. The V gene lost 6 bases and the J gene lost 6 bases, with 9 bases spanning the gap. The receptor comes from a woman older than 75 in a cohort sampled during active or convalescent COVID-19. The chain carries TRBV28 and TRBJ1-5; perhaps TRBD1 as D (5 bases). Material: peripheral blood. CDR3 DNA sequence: TGTGCCAGCAGGCAGGGAGGTCAGCCCCAGCATTTT. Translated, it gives CASRQGGQPQHF.